Following are 30 T cell receptor beta chains from one sample sequenced in a study of T cell repertoires in ileal Crohn's disease. Time point meaning: neoterminal ileum biopsy at postoperative endoscopy, about 6 months after surgery. Measured with immunoSEQ multiplex PCR; TCRdb has only the in-frame clones, and not every one. This sample carries roughly 7,400 clones, around 70% of them seen once, and the ten largest clones take roughly 7%. The material sequenced was ileal tissue. Receptors originate from an adult with Crohn's disease.

In nucleotides, the CDR3 is TGTGCCAGCAGCCAAGACGGACAGTCCAATCAGCCCCAGCATTTT. Protein: CASSQDGQSNQPQHF. This chain uses TRBV4-2 with TRBJ1-5; tentatively, D is TRBD1 (6 bases). The CDR3 runs 15 residues. The germline gives CDR1 LGHNA, CDR2 YNFKEQ. Trimming took off 0 bases at V and 3 bases at J, with 9 bases between the two ends.

The DNA of the CDR3 is TGCGCCAGCAGCTCCTCGACAGATTATGGCTACACCTTC. The encoded protein is CASSSSTDYGYTF. The chain joins TRBV5-1 to TRBJ1-2; D perhaps matches TRBD1 (5 bases). The germline gives CDR1 SGHRS, CDR2 YFSETQ. CDR3 length equals 13 residues. Trimming removed 3 bases at V and 5 bases at J, with 11 bases between.

Only one count was recorded for this clone. The chain uses TRBV2 and TRBJ1-5; the match to TRBD1 covers 8 bases. Losses at the gene ends were 6 bases for V and 6 bases for J; bases not matched to a gene: 1. The CDR3 consists of 12 residues. Looked up from germline, CDR1 is SNHLY and CDR2 is FYNNEI. The CDR3 loop is CASRDRVQPQHF. The CDR3 nucleotides are TGTGCCAGCAGGGACAGGGTTCAGCCCCAGCATTTT.

V usage is TRBV19 and J usage is TRBJ1-3, with D possibly being TRBD1 (6 bases). V lost 5 bases to trimming and J lost 2 bases, with 10 bases between them. This CDR3 is 14 amino acids long. Germline CDR1 LNHDA, CDR2 SQIVND (reference sequence). The CDR3 DNA follows: TGTGCCAGTAGTCAGGGGAGTCCTGGAAACACCATATATTTT. This gives the protein CASSQGSPGNTIYF.

V usage is TRBV11-2 and J usage is TRBJ2-2; 9 bases fit TRBD1. This CDR3 contains 14 residues. The V segment lost 8 bases and the J segment 5 bases; nucleotides outside the gene matches: 6. CDR1 and CDR2 (germline): SGHAT, FQNNGV. The CDR3 protein is CASRGQGRTGELFF. CDR3 in DNA: TGTGCCAGCCGCGGACAGGGGAGGACCGGGGAGCTGTTTTTT.

The chain recombines TRBV2 with TRBJ2-1; 10 positions match TRBD2. The CDR3 loop spans 19 amino acids. Trimming cost V 3 bases and J 2 bases; bases outside gene matches: 13. Germline CDR1 reads SNHLY; CDR2 reads FYNNEI. This CDR3 is CASSDSVSSGGAPYNEQFF. CDR3 bases: TGTGCCAGCAGTGACAGTGTTTCGAGCGGGGGGGCCCCCTACAATGAGCAGTTCTTC.

J is TRBJ2-7 and V is TRBV15; D is possibly TRBD1 (6 bases). Germline CDR1 and CDR2: LNHNV and YYDKDF (reference sequence). This CDR3 spans 14 amino acids. With 1 base removed from V and 1 base from J, the gap between germline ends came to 8 bases. CDR3 DNA: TGTGCCACCAGCAGAGGAGGGGGATCCTACGAGCAGTACTTC. The encoded protein is CATSRGGGSYEQYF.

This clone was found a few times. The genes are TRBV6-1 and TRBJ2-7; D is perhaps TRBD2 (7 bases). Germline V lookup: CDR1 MNHNS, CDR2 SASEGT. The CDR3 contains 15 residues. V was cut by 1 base and J by 7 bases, with 17 bases left in between. Here the CDR3 DNA reads TGTGCCAGCAGTGAAGGCGGGGGACAATATTCGGAGCAGTACTTC. This sequence encodes CASSEGGGQYSEQYF.

This sequence joins TRBV7-9 and TRBJ1-1; D gene ambiguous. There are 13 residues in the CDR3. Germline assignment: CDR1 SEHNR and CDR2 FQNEAQ (reference sequence). The germline V and J ends were trimmed by 3 bases and 4 bases, with 9 bases remaining between them. The CDR3 spells CASSFVEGTEAFF. CDR3 in DNA: TGTGCCAGCAGCTTTGTTGAGGGCACTGAAGCTTTCTTT.

A few counts support this clone. The CDR3 DNA reads as TGTGCCAGCAGTTTTAAGGAAGGGGGCTTAAATCAGCCCCAGCATTTT. Residues: CASSFKEGGLNQPQHF. V and J are TRBV7-8 and TRBJ1-5; 7 nucleotides align to TRBD1. V trimming: 6 bases; J trimming: 4 bases; junction bases outside the gene matches: 12. Per the germline V gene, CDR1 is SGHVS and CDR2 is FQNEAQ. The CDR3 is made up of 16 amino acids.

This chain uses TRBV27 with TRBJ1-2, with 7 bases aligning to TRBD1. The CDR3 runs to 13 residues. The ends lost 5 bases at V and 5 bases at J; junction bases unmatched: 5. The germline V gene encodes CDR1 MNHEY and CDR2 SMNVEV (reference sequence). The CDR3 loop is CASSRQGAYGYTF. The DNA for the CDR3 is TGTGCCAGCAGTCGACAGGGAGCTTATGGCTACACCTTC.

This sequence joins TRBV18 and TRBJ1-5; D is unclear. This CDR3 is 14 amino acids long. CDR1 and CDR2 from the germline V gene are KGHSH and LQKENI. Deletions cut 2 bases from V and 0 bases from J, with 5 bases between. Here the CDR3 reads CASSPVYSNQPQHF. The CDR3 DNA sequence: TGTGCCAGCTCACCAGTGTATAGCAATCAGCCCCAGCATTTT.

This clone was observed once. The V gene is TRBV11-3, the J gene TRBJ2-3; weak D call: TRBD1 (5 bases). Germline CDR1 reads SGHNT; CDR2 reads YENEEA. CDR3 length: 15 residues. Between the trimmed V and J ends, which lost 0 bases and 4 bases, there was a span of 11 bases. In DNA form, the CDR3 reads TGTGCCAGCAGCTTAGATTCCCAGGGTTCAGATACGCAGTATTTT. It is translated as CASSLDSQGSDTQYF.

The rearrangement links TRBV7-6 to TRBJ1-1; D uncertain. V lost 5 bases and J 6 bases, leaving 16 bases between the germline ends. The CDR3 is made up of 14 amino acids. Germline-derived CDR1 and CDR2 are SGHVS and FNYEAQ. The CDR3 DNA sequence: TGTGCCAGCAGCCCGACCCACAGTCCTTCTGAAGCTTTCTTT. Protein sequence: CASSPTHSPSEAFF.

The gene calls are TRBV7-9 and TRBJ1-6; TRBD1 matches 7 bases. The germline V gene has CDR1 SEHNR and CDR2 FQNEAQ (reference sequence). With V trimmed by 1 base and J by 9 bases, 6 bases remained unmatched. This CDR3 has 15 residues. CDR3 sequence reads: CASSLGGGMTSPLHF. The CDR3 region has the DNA TGTGCCAGCAGCTTAGGAGGGGGCATGACTTCACCCCTCCACTTT.

The CDR3 nucleotides are TGCAGCGTTGGGGGGGTAGCGGGGGGAAGCACAGATACGCAGTATTTT. Its translation: CSVGGVAGGSTDTQYF. V gene TRBV29-1 combines with J gene TRBJ2-3, with 10 positions matching TRBD2. The V and J ends lost 4 bases and 0 bases, in that order; junction bases with no gene match: 7. Per germline, CDR1 SQVTM and CDR2 ANQGSEA. This CDR3 contains 16 residues.

V usage is TRBV5-6 and J usage is TRBJ2-1; TRBD2 is a possible D gene (5 bases). There are 15 residues in the CDR3. Trimming stripped 0 bases from V and 2 bases from J, with 9 bases between. CDR1 SGHDT and CDR2 YYEEEE come from the germline V gene. The CDR3 here is CASSLERGAYNEQFF. Written as DNA, the CDR3 is TGTGCCAGCAGCTTGGAACGGGGAGCCTACAATGAGCAGTTCTTC. The full variable domain, completed using reference TRBV5-6 and TRBJ2-1, is DAGVTQSPTHLIKTRGQQVTLRCSPKSGHDTVSWYQQALGQGPQFIFQYYEEEERQRGNFPDRFSGHQFPNYSSELNVNALLLGDSALYLCASSLERGAYNEQFFGPGTRLTVL.

V gene TRBV7-2 combines with J gene TRBJ2-3; maybe TRBD2 (6 bases). The CDR3 has 16 residues. Looked up from germline, CDR1 is SGHTA and CDR2 is FQGNSA. V gave up 0 bases and J gave up 9 bases, with 19 bases separating them. CDR3 sequence: CASSLAGGPGGITQYF. In DNA form, the CDR3 reads TGTGCCAGCAGCTTAGCGGGGGGACCCGGGGGTATAACGCAGTATTTT.

The J gene is TRBJ1-1, the V gene TRBV28; D ambiguous. V was shortened by 4 bases and J by 6 bases, with 18 bases between the two germline ends. This CDR3 has 15 residues. Germline loops: CDR1 MDHEN, CDR2 SYDVKM. In DNA, the CDR3 is TGTGCCAGCAGTTCCCAATCGCAAATAAGCCCTGAAGCTTTCTTT. As protein: CASSSQSQISPEAFF.

The chain combines TRBV30 with TRBJ2-6, with D maybe TRBD1 (6 bases). The CDR3 is made up of 17 amino acids. V gave up 8 bases and J gave up 0 bases, with 20 bases separating them. In germline, CDR1 is GTSNPN, CDR2 SVGIG (reference sequence). This CDR3 reads CASDGRDKSSGANVLTF. CDR3 nucleotides: TGTGCCAGCGACGGACGGGACAAAAGCTCTGGGGCCAACGTCCTGACTTTC. The entire variable domain, with the rest obtained from reference TRBV30 and TRBJ2-6, is as follows: SQTIHQWPATLVQPVGSPLSLECTVEGTSNPNLYWYRQAAGRGLQLLFYSVGIGQISSEVPQNLSASRPQDRQFILSSKKLLLSDSGFYLCASDGRDKSSGANVLTFGAGSRLTVL.

To note about this clone: Without the conserved terminal phenylalanine or tryptophan, this CDR3 likely stems from a read error. No DNA is shown, since the ends of the CDR3 on it are uncertain; the CDR3 is the one TCRdb lists. This chain connects TRBV4-2 to TRBJ2-4; the DNA was not compared with TRBD1, the D call given in the table. Germline assignment: CDR1 LGHNA and CDR2 YNFKEQ. Inclusive of both ends, the CDR3 amounts to 9 amino acids. The CDR3: CASSPQPSI.

V usage is TRBV19 and J usage is TRBJ2-1; TRBD2 might be the D (5 bases). The CDR3 consists of 15 residues. CDR1 and CDR2 from the germline V gene are LNHDA and SQIVND (reference sequence). Trimming took 4 bases from V and 7 from J, leaving 17 bases between them. The CDR3 DNA reads as TGTGCCAGTAGTAGACTACCCTTATTTCTGAATGAGCAGTTCTTC. Its protein product is CASSRLPLFLNEQFF.

The chain carries TRBV19 and TRBJ2-2, with TRBD2 matching 11 bases. V shed 7 bases, J shed 6 bases, and the junction held 7 bases outside the gene matches. CDR1 is LNHDA and CDR2 is SQIVND in the germline V gene (reference sequence). The CDR3 is made up of 15 amino acids. The chain's CDR3 is CASTPGLAAAGELFF. The CDR3 DNA sequence: TGTGCCAGTACTCCGGGACTAGCGGCTGCCGGGGAGCTGTTTTTT.

CDR3 sequence: CASSVGQGFAEAFF. CDR3 nucleotides: TGTGCCAGCAGCGTAGGTCAGGGGTTCGCTGAAGCTTTCTTT. The chain joins TRBV9 to TRBJ1-1, with D possibly being TRBD1 (6 bases). Germline CDR1 is SGDLS and CDR2 is YYNGEE. This CDR3 region has 14 residues. Trimming cost V 0 bases and J 6 bases, with 12 bases left between them.

The chain recombines TRBV21-1 with TRBJ1-1; TRBD1, the table's D call, was not compared with the DNA. TRBV21-1 is marked as a pseudogene. The length of the CDR3 is 21 residues. CDR3 amino acids: CASSRRDRGLKGAGFTAEAFF. The CDR3 nucleotides are TGTGCCAGCAGCCGACGGGACAGGGGACTGAAAGGGGCTGGGTTTACGGCTGAAGCTTTCTTT.

This clone turned up a few times. The V gene is TRBV13, the J gene TRBJ1-2; D uncertain. The CDR3 consists of 13 residues. V lost 5 bases to trimming and J lost 6 bases, with 13 bases between them. Germline V lookup: CDR1 PRHDT, CDR2 FYEKMQ (reference sequence). As DNA, the CDR3 is TGTGCCAGCAGCCCACTAGGTCGGGATGGCTACACCTTC. It translates to CASSPLGRDGYTF.

The genes are TRBV18 and TRBJ2-1; TRBD1 might be the D (6 bases). In germline, CDR1 is KGHSH, CDR2 LQKENI. This CDR3 has 13 residues. Trimming took 4 bases from V and 5 from J, leaving 9 bases between them. The CDR3 nucleotides are TGTGCCAGCTCACAAGGACAGCACAATGAGCAGTTCTTC. It codes for CASSQGQHNEQFF. The whole variable domain, filled in from reference TRBV18 and TRBJ2-1, reads NAGVMQNPRHLVRRRGQEARLRCSPMKGHSHVYWYRQLPEEGLKFMVYLQKENIIDESGMPKERFSAEFPKEGPSILRIQQVVRGDSAAYFCASSQGQHNEQFFGPGTRLTVL.

CDR3 sequence reads: CAISEAGQGTAGELFF. CDR3 bases: TGTGCCATCAGTGAGGCCGGACAGGGGACGGCCGGGGAGCTGTTTTTT. V usage is TRBV10-3 and J usage is TRBJ2-2; 9 bases match TRBD1. CDR3 length equals 16 residues. Germline V gene sequence: CDR1 ENHRY, CDR2 SYGVKD. V dropped 2 bases and J dropped 6; count of bases not matched to a gene: 7.

The chain carries TRBV7-9 and TRBJ2-7; 9 positions agree with TRBD1. Germline V gives CDR1 SEHNR, CDR2 FQNEAQ (reference sequence). This CDR3 contains 15 residues. The V segment lost 2 bases and the J segment 2 bases; nucleotides outside the gene matches: 4. The CDR3 DNA sequence: TGTGCCAGCAGCTTAAAGGGACAGGGTGCCTACGAGCAGTACTTC. It encodes CASSLKGQGAYEQYF.

The chain has TRBV2 and TRBJ2-1, with D possibly TRBD2 on 7 matching bases. This CDR3 region has 16 residues. V was trimmed by 0 bases and J by 5 bases, leaving 14 bases between them. Looked up from germline, CDR1 is SNHLY and CDR2 is FYNNEI. In DNA form, the CDR3 reads TGTGCCAGCAGTGAAGCGGGGGGGCTGTACGACAATGAGCAGTTCTTC. Protein product: CASSEAGGLYDNEQFF.